Listed below are T cell receptor beta chains from one sample, sequenced in a study of blood T cell repertoires in COVID-19. Sequencing used immunoSEQ multiplex PCR; TCRdb keeps in-frame clones, though not all of them. The table shows about 190,000 clones, with less than 80% occurring only once. Sequencing was done on a sample of peripheral blood. The source is a woman in her fifties or sixties with acute or convalescent COVID-19. Each CDR3 is given with its conserved first and last residue. Fields, in order: D gene, clone size, V gene, J gene, CDR3 protein, CDR3 DNA. The D gene is left open where the match is weak. A clone size is listed for some rows: how often the clone was seen (once, few, many), or a class if it is expanded.

d_gene: TRBD1
abundance: .
v_gene: TRBV5-1
j_gene: TRBJ2-7
CDR3aa: CASSLMGQGNEQYF
CDR3nt: TGCGCCAGCAGCTTGATGGGACAGGGGAACGAGCAGTACTTC

d_gene: TRBD1
abundance: .
v_gene: TRBV2
j_gene: TRBJ2-1
CDR3aa: CATAGGEYNEQFF
CDR3nt: TGTGCCACCGCAGGGGGCGAGTACAATGAGCAGTTCTTC

d_gene: TRBD1
abundance: .
v_gene: TRBV7-2
j_gene: TRBJ1-1
CDR3aa: CASSFKGADTEAFF
CDR3nt: TGTGCCAGCAGCTTTAAGGGGGCGGACACTGAAGCTTTCTTT

d_gene: .
abundance: once
v_gene: TRBV11-2
j_gene: TRBJ2-3
CDR3aa: CASTKWGDSSTDTQYF
CDR3nt: TGTGCCAGCACCAAGTGGGGAGATTCTAGCACAGATACGCAGTATTTT

d_gene: TRBD1
abundance: once
v_gene: TRBV6-5
j_gene: TRBJ1-5
CDR3aa: CASLSTGRANQPQHF
CDR3nt: TGTGCCAGTCTCTCGACAGGGAGAGCTAATCAGCCCCAGCATTTT

d_gene: TRBD1
abundance: .
v_gene: TRBV6-6
j_gene: TRBJ1-2
CDR3aa: CASSRDRGGGGYTF
CDR3nt: TGTGCCAGCAGCAGAGACAGGGGCGGCGGCGGCTACACCTTC

d_gene: .
abundance: .
v_gene: TRBV12-3/TRBV12-4
j_gene: TRBJ2-2
CDR3aa: CASSYHTPGELFF
CDR3nt: TGTGCCAGCAGTTACCACACGCCCGGGGAGCTGTTTTTT

d_gene: TRBD1
abundance: .
v_gene: TRBV7-2
j_gene: TRBJ1-3
CDR3aa: CASSFYLRQGYGNTIYF
CDR3nt: TGTGCCAGCAGCTTTTATCTCCGACAGGGGTACGGAAACACCATATATTTT

d_gene: .
abundance: .
v_gene: TRBV12-3/TRBV12-4
j_gene: TRBJ1-2
CDR3aa: CASSSTDNYGYTF
CDR3nt: TGTGCCAGCAGTTCCACAGATAACTATGGCTACACCTTC

d_gene: .
abundance: .
v_gene: TRBV3-1/TRBV3-2
j_gene: TRBJ2-7
CDR3aa: CASSQTTYEQYF
CDR3nt: TGTGCCAGCAGCCAGACAACCTACGAGCAGTACTTC

d_gene: .
abundance: .
v_gene: TRBV9
j_gene: TRBJ1-1
CDR3aa: CASSALRRGDRTEAFF
CDR3nt: TGTGCCAGCAGCGCGCTTCGGAGGGGAGACAGAACTGAAGCTTTCTTT

d_gene: TRBD1
abundance: once
v_gene: TRBV28
j_gene: TRBJ1-6
CDR3aa: CASSFAGGISPLHF
CDR3nt: TGTGCCAGCAGTTTTGCAGGGGGCATCTCACCCCTCCACTTT

d_gene: .
abundance: once
v_gene: TRBV30
j_gene: TRBJ2-4
CDR3aa: CAWSVSNIQYF
CDR3nt: TGTGCCTGGAGTGTATCTAACATTCAGTACTTC

d_gene: .
abundance: .
v_gene: TRBV5-5
j_gene: TRBJ2-1
CDR3aa: CASSQGPAISYNEQFF
CDR3nt: TGTGCCAGCAGCCAGGGGCCGGCCATATCCTACAATGAGCAGTTCTTC

d_gene: .
abundance: .
v_gene: TRBV11-3
j_gene: TRBJ2-2
CDR3aa: CASSLFWTTDTGELFF
CDR3nt: TGTGCCAGCAGCTTATTTTGGACTACCGACACCGGGGAGCTGTTTTTT

d_gene: .
abundance: .
v_gene: TRBV4-3
j_gene: TRBJ1-4
CDR3aa: CASSPGPGHPATNEKLFF
CDR3nt: TGCGCCAGCAGCCCCGGTCCGGGACACCCAGCAACTAATGAAAAACTGTTTTTT

d_gene: .
abundance: .
v_gene: TRBV5-1
j_gene: TRBJ1-1
CDR3aa: CASSGGLLTNTEAFF
CDR3nt: TGCGCCAGCAGCGGGGGACTGCTTACGAACACTGAAGCTTTCTTT

d_gene: .
abundance: .
v_gene: TRBV29-1
j_gene: TRBJ2-7
CDR3aa: CSVEDHGSPTYPGEQYF
CDR3nt: TGCAGCGTTGAAGATCATGGCAGCCCTACCTACCCGGGGGAGCAGTACTTC

d_gene: TRBD1
abundance: .
v_gene: TRBV7-9
j_gene: TRBJ2-2
CDR3aa: CASSLAGGRNTGELFF
CDR3nt: TGTGCCAGCAGCTTAGCAGGGGGCAGGAACACCGGGGAGCTGTTTTTT

d_gene: TRBD1
abundance: .
v_gene: TRBV30
j_gene: TRBJ2-6
CDR3aa: CAWRGTGARGANVLTF
CDR3nt: TGTGCCTGGCGCGGGACAGGGGCGAGGGGGGCCAACGTCCTGACTTTC

d_gene: .
abundance: few
v_gene: TRBV7-9
j_gene: TRBJ1-3
CDR3aa: CASSSQGSGNTIYF
CDR3nt: TGTGCCAGCAGCTCGCAGGGGTCTGGAAACACCATATATTTT

d_gene: .
abundance: few
v_gene: TRBV18
j_gene: TRBJ1-2
CDR3aa: CASSPVGDTSNGYTF
CDR3nt: TGTGCCAGCTCACCGGTGGGGGACACATCGAATGGCTACACCTTC

d_gene: .
abundance: .
v_gene: TRBV5-1
j_gene: TRBJ1-6
CDR3aa: CASSRQETSSYNSPLHF
CDR3nt: TGCGCCAGCAGTCGACAGGAAACGAGCTCCTATAATTCACCCCTCCACTTT

d_gene: TRBD2
abundance: .
v_gene: TRBV7-9
j_gene: TRBJ2-7
CDR3aa: CASSGLAAWEQYF
CDR3nt: TGTGCCAGCAGCGGACTAGCGGCTTGGGAGCAGTACTTC

d_gene: TRBD1
abundance: .
v_gene: TRBV10-3
j_gene: TRBJ1-1
CDR3aa: CAIRKGQENTEAFF
CDR3nt: TGTGCCATCAGGAAAGGACAGGAGAACACTGAAGCTTTCTTT

d_gene: .
abundance: .
v_gene: TRBV7-8
j_gene: TRBJ1-5
CDR3aa: CASSFAGLYSNQPQHF
CDR3nt: TGTGCCAGCAGCTTCGCAGGACTATATAGCAATCAGCCCCAGCATTTT

d_gene: .
abundance: .
v_gene: TRBV20-1
j_gene: TRBJ1-2
CDR3aa: CSAILYGGYTF
CDR3nt: TGCAGTGCTATACTATACGGTGGCTACACCTTC

d_gene: .
abundance: .
v_gene: TRBV10-2
j_gene: TRBJ1-4
CDR3aa: CASGGGRSYEKLFF
CDR3nt: TGCGCCAGCGGGGGGGGGAGATCGTATGAAAAACTGTTTTTT

d_gene: TRBD1
abundance: .
v_gene: TRBV29-1
j_gene: TRBJ1-5
CDR3aa: CSVVLGGGTGIYQPQHF
CDR3nt: TGCAGCGTTGTTCTCGGGGGCGGGACAGGGATTTATCAGCCCCAGCATTTT

d_gene: TRBD2
abundance: once
v_gene: TRBV5-1
j_gene: TRBJ2-1
CDR3aa: CASSFSGGFYNEQFF
CDR3nt: TGCGCCAGCAGCTTTAGCGGGGGATTCTACAATGAGCAGTTCTTC

d_gene: .
abundance: .
v_gene: TRBV14
j_gene: TRBJ1-6
CDR3aa: CASSQRSPYNSPLHF
CDR3nt: TGTGCCAGCAGCCAACGGTCCCCGTATAATTCACCCCTCCACTTT

d_gene: .
abundance: .
v_gene: TRBV6-1
j_gene: TRBJ2-1
CDR3aa: CASSERPGDEQFF
CDR3nt: TGTGCCAGCAGTGAAAGACCAGGCGATGAGCAGTTCTTC

d_gene: TRBD1
abundance: .
v_gene: TRBV6-6
j_gene: TRBJ1-2
CDR3aa: CASSGTGGSYGYTF
CDR3nt: TGTGCCAGCAGTGGGACAGGGGGCAGCTATGGCTACACCTTC

d_gene: .
abundance: .
v_gene: TRBV6-4
j_gene: TRBJ1-2
CDR3aa: CASSDSGYTF
CDR3nt: TGTGCCAGCAGTGATAGTGGCTACACCTTC

d_gene: .
abundance: .
v_gene: TRBV5-1
j_gene: TRBJ1-1
CDR3aa: CASGPVLHDTEAFF
CDR3nt: TGCGCCAGCGGGCCTGTCCTTCACGACACTGAAGCTTTCTTT

d_gene: .
abundance: .
v_gene: TRBV15
j_gene: TRBJ2-5
CDR3aa: CATAPPMRETQYF
CDR3nt: TGTGCCACCGCCCCCCCCATGCGAGAGACCCAGTACTTC

d_gene: TRBD1
abundance: .
v_gene: TRBV7-9
j_gene: TRBJ1-5
CDR3aa: CASSLTGQDQPQHF
CDR3nt: TGTGCCAGCAGCTTGACAGGGCAAGACCAGCCCCAGCATTTT

d_gene: .
abundance: .
v_gene: TRBV5-4
j_gene: TRBJ2-5
CDR3aa: CASVNQETQYF
CDR3nt: TGTGCCAGCGTCAACCAAGAGACCCAGTACTTC

d_gene: TRBD1
abundance: .
v_gene: TRBV4-3
j_gene: TRBJ2-7
CDR3aa: CASSQGQGTFYEQYF
CDR3nt: TGCGCCAGCAGCCAAGGACAGGGGACTTTCTACGAGCAGTACTTC

d_gene: .
abundance: .
v_gene: TRBV6-5
j_gene: TRBJ1-3
CDR3aa: CASSYSREDGNTIYF
CDR3nt: TGTGCCAGCAGTTACTCCCGGGAAGATGGAAACACCATATATTTT

d_gene: .
abundance: .
v_gene: TRBV28
j_gene: TRBJ1-1
CDR3aa: CASSLGAPGEAFF
CDR3nt: TGTGCCAGCAGCTTGGGGGCGCCTGGTGAAGCTTTCTTT

d_gene: TRBD1
abundance: .
v_gene: TRBV10-1
j_gene: TRBJ2-3
CDR3aa: CASSSGQGTTDTQYF
CDR3nt: TGCGCCAGCAGCTCCGGACAGGGAACTACAGATACGCAGTATTTT

d_gene: TRBD1
abundance: .
v_gene: TRBV6-5
j_gene: TRBJ1-3
CDR3aa: CASSRGQASGNTIYF
CDR3nt: TGTGCCAGCAGCCGGGGACAGGCCTCTGGAAACACCATATATTTT

d_gene: TRBD1
abundance: .
v_gene: TRBV7-2
j_gene: TRBJ2-7
CDR3aa: CASSLSRTGRRHEQYF
CDR3nt: TGTGCCAGCAGCTTATCCCGGACAGGGCGGAGGCACGAGCAGTACTTC

d_gene: .
abundance: .
v_gene: TRBV12-5
j_gene: TRBJ2-7
CDR3aa: CASGLVPGEQYF
CDR3nt: TGTGCTAGTGGTTTGGTACCGGGCGAGCAGTACTTC

d_gene: TRBD1
abundance: few
v_gene: TRBV6-5
j_gene: TRBJ1-1
CDR3aa: CASRWTGPNTEAFF
CDR3nt: TGTGCCAGCAGGTGGACAGGCCCGAACACTGAAGCTTTCTTT

d_gene: TRBD2
abundance: few
v_gene: TRBV7-2
j_gene: TRBJ2-1
CDR3aa: CASSLVLLAGGEQFF
CDR3nt: TGTGCCAGCAGCTTAGTCCTCCTAGCGGGGGGTGAGCAGTTCTTC

d_gene: TRBD1
abundance: .
v_gene: TRBV5-4
j_gene: TRBJ1-2
CDR3aa: CASSLKTGANYGYTF
CDR3nt: TGTGCCAGCAGCTTGAAAACAGGGGCCAACTATGGCTACACCTTC

d_gene: .
abundance: once
v_gene: TRBV24-1
j_gene: TRBJ2-2
CDR3aa: CATSDFDTPELFF
CDR3nt: TGTGCCACCAGTGATTTTGACACCCCCGAGCTGTTTTTT

d_gene: .
abundance: .
v_gene: TRBV10-1
j_gene: TRBJ2-1
CDR3aa: CASSEGRVREQFF
CDR3nt: TGCGCCAGCAGTGAGGGCAGGGTTAGGGAGCAGTTCTTC

d_gene: TRBD2
abundance: .
v_gene: TRBV18
j_gene: TRBJ2-3
CDR3aa: CASSPSPSGSRADTQYF
CDR3nt: TGTGCCAGCTCACCCTCTCCTAGCGGGAGTAGGGCAGATACGCAGTATTTT

d_gene: .
abundance: .
v_gene: TRBV15
j_gene: TRBJ2-7
CDR3aa: CATSRSRQVNEQYF
CDR3nt: TGTGCCACCAGCAGATCAAGACAGGTAAACGAGCAGTACTTC

d_gene: TRBD1
abundance: .
v_gene: TRBV7-2
j_gene: TRBJ2-5
CDR3aa: CASSLDRGWNQETQYF
CDR3nt: TGTGCCAGCAGCTTGGACAGGGGGTGGAACCAAGAGACCCAGTACTTC

d_gene: .
abundance: once
v_gene: TRBV27
j_gene: TRBJ1-2
CDR3aa: CASSDFRGGYTF
CDR3nt: TGTGCCAGCAGTGACTTCAGGGGTGGCTACACCTTC

d_gene: .
abundance: .
v_gene: TRBV6-2/TRBV6-3
j_gene: TRBJ1-5
CDR3aa: CASSSQGASNQPQHF
CDR3nt: TGTGCCAGCAGTTCACAGGGAGCAAGCAATCAGCCCCAGCATTTT

d_gene: .
abundance: once
v_gene: TRBV30
j_gene: TRBJ1-1
CDR3aa: CAWSRTANTEAFF
CDR3nt: TGTGCCTGGAGTCGAACTGCTAACACTGAAGCTTTCTTT

d_gene: .
abundance: once
v_gene: TRBV2
j_gene: TRBJ1-3
CDR3aa: CASRVRGSGNTIYF
CDR3nt: TGTGCCAGCAGGGTACGGGGATCTGGAAACACCATATATTTT

d_gene: TRBD1
abundance: .
v_gene: TRBV7-2
j_gene: TRBJ1-3
CDR3aa: CASSLDRTGGHSGNTIYF
CDR3nt: TGTGCCAGCAGCTTAGATAGGACAGGGGGGCATTCTGGAAACACCATATATTTT

d_gene: TRBD1
abundance: .
v_gene: TRBV28
j_gene: TRBJ1-4
CDR3aa: CASSRPATGANEKLFF
CDR3nt: TGTGCCAGCAGTAGACCCGCGACAGGGGCTAATGAAAAACTGTTTTTT

d_gene: TRBD1
abundance: .
v_gene: TRBV29-1
j_gene: TRBJ1-1
CDR3aa: CSGMDRGFEKAFF
CDR3nt: TGCAGCGGTATGGACAGGGGGTTCGAGAAAGCTTTCTTT